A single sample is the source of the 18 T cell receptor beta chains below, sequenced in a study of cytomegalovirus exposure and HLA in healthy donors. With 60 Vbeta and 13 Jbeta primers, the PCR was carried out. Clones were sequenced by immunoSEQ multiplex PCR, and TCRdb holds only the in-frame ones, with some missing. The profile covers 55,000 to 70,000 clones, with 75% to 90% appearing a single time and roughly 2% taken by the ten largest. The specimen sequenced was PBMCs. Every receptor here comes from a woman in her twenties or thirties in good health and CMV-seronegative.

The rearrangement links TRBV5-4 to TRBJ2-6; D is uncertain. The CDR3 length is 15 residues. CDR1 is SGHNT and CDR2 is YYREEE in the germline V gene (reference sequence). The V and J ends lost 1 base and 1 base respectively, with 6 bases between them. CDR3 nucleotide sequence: TGTGCCAGCAGCTTGTGGGCGTCTGGGGCCAACGTCCTGACTTTC. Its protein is CASSLWASGANVLTF.

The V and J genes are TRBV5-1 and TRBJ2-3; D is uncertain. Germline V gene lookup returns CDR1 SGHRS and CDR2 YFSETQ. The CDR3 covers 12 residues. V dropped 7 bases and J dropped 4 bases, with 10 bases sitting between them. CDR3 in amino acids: CASRSSSDTQYF. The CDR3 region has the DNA TGCGCCAGCCGCTCTAGTTCAGATACGCAGTATTTT.

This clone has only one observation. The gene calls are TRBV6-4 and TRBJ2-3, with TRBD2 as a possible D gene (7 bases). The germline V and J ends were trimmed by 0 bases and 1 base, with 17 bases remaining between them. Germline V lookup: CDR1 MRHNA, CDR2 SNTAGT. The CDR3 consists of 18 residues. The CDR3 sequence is CASSDSSPGGSGTDTQYF. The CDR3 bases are TGTGCCAGCAGTGACTCGAGTCCGGGGGGCAGTGGCACAGATACGCAGTATTTT.

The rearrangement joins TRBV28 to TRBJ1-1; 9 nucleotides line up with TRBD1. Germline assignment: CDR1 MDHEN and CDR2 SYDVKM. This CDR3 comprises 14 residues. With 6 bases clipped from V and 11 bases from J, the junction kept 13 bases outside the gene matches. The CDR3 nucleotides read TGTGCCAGCAGCCCCGGACAGGGGTGGACGGGGGCTTTCTTT. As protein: CASSPGQGWTGAFF.

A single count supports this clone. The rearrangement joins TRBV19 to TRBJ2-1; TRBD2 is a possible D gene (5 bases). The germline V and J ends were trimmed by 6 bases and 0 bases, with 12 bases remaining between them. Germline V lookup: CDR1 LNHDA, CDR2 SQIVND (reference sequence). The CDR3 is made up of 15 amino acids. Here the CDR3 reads CASSLSGASYNEQFF. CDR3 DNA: TGTGCCAGTAGCCTAAGCGGAGCCTCCTACAATGAGCAGTTCTTC.

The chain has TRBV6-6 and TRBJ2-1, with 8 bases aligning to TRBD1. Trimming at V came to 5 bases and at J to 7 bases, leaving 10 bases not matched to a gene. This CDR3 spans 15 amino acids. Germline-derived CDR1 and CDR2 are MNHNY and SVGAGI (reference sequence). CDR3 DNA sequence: TGTGCCAGCAGTCTCAGGGGGCGATCGACTAATGAGCAGTTCTTC. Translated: CASSLRGRSTNEQFF.

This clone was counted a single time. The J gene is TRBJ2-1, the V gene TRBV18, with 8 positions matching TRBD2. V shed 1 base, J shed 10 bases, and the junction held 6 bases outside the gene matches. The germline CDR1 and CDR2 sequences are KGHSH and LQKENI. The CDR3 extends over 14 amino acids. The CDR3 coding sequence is TGTGCCAGCTCACCACAGGGACTAGAAGGCGAGCAGTTCTTC. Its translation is CASSPQGLEGEQFF.

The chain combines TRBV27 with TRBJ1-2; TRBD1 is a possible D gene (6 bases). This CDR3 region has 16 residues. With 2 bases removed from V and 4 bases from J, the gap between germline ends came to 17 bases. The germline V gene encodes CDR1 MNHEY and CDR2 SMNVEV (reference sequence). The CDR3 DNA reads TGTGCCAGCAGTTTAACCCCGGGTGGCAGGGGCTATGGCTACACCTTC. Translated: CASSLTPGGRGYGYTF.

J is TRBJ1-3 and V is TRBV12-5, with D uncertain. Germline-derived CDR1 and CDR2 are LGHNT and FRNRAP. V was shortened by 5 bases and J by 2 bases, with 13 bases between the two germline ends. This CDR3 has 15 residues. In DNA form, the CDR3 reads TGTGCTAGTGGTATAGACATAGGCACTGGAAACACCATATATTTT. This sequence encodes CASGIDIGTGNTIYF. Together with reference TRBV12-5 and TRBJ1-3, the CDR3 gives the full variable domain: DARVTQTPRHKVTEMGQEVTMRCQPILGHNTVFWYRQTMMQGLELLAYFRNRAPLDDSGMPKDRFSAEMPDATLATLKIQPSEPRDSAVYFCASGIDIGTGNTIYFGEGSWLTVV.

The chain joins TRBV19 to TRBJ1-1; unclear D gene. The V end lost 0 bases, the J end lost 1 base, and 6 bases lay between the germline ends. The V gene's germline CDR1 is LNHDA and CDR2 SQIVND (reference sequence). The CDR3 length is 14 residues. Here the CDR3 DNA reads TGTGCCAGTAGTATAGATCGCGGGAACACTGAAGCTTTCTTT. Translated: CASSIDRGNTEAFF.

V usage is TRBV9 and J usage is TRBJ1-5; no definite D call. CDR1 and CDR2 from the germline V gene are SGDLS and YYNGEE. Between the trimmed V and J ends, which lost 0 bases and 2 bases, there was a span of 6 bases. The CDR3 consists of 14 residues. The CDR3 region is CASSVDHGNQPQHF. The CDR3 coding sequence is TGTGCCAGCAGCGTAGATCATGGCAATCAGCCCCAGCATTTT.

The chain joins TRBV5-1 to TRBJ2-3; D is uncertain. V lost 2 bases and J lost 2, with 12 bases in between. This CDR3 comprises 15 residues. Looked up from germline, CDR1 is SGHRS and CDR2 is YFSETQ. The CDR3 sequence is CASSLDDGVTDTQYF. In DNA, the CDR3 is TGCGCCAGCAGCTTAGACGACGGAGTCACAGATACGCAGTATTTT.

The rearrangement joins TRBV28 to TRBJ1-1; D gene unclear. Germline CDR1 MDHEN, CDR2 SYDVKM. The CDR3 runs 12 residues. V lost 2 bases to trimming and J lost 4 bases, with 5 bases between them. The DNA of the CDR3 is TGTGCCAGCAGTTTAGCGGTCACTGAAGCTTTCTTT. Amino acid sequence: CASSLAVTEAFF.

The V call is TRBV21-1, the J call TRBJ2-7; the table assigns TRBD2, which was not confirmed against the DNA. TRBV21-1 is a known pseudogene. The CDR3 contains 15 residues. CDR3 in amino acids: CASSTKKRGAYEQYF. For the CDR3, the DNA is TGTGCCAGCAGCACCAAAAAGCGGGGGGCCTACGAGCAGTACTTC.

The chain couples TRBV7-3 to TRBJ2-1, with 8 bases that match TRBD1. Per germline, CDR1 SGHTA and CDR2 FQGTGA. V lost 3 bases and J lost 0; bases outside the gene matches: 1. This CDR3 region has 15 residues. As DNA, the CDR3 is TGTGCCAGCAGCTTTGGACAGGGCTCCTACAATGAGCAGTTCTTC. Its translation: CASSFGQGSYNEQFF.

CDR3 nucleotides: TGTGCCAGCTCACCAAGGGGCACCAGTGGGAATGAGCAGTTCTTC. Protein product: CASSPRGTSGNEQFF. The genes are TRBV18 and TRBJ2-1; TRBD1 is a possible D gene (5 bases). CDR1 KGHSH and CDR2 LQKENI come from the germline V gene. CDR3 size: 15 residues. Between the trimmed V and J ends, which lost 2 bases and 7 bases, there was a span of 15 bases.

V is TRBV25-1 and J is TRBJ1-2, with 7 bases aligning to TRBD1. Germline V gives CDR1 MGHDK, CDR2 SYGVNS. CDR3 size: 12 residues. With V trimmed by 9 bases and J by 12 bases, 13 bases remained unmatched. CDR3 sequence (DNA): TGTGCCAGTTCTGAACCAGGGGGTGAGGACACCTTC. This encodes CASSEPGGEDTF.

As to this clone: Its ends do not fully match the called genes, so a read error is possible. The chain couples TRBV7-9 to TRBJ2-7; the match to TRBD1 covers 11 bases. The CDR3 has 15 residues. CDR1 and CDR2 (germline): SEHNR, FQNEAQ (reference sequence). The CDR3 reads CSSIKTGTGGREQYF. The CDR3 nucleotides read TGTTCCAGCATAAAAACCGGGACAGGGGGGCGGGAGCAGTACTTC.